A single sample gave rise to the 30 T cell receptor beta chains below, sequenced in a study of T cell clonality in common variable immunodeficiency. The data were produced by immunoSEQ multiplex PCR, yet TCRdb's version contains in-frame clones alone and is incomplete. The sample yields some 38,000 clones, without any singletons. The sequenced sample consisted of peripheral blood mononuclear cells. The receptors were sampled from a person aged 18 to 69 in good health.

Many counts were recorded for this clone. The CDR3 end is not reached by the read, which stops 3 residues before it; the germline J gene fills it in. This chain uses TRBV6-1 with TRBJ1-5; D is undetermined. The V gene's germline CDR1 is MNHNS and CDR2 SASEGT. V dropped 0 bases and J dropped 4 bases, with 10 bases sitting between them. The CDR3 extends over 15 amino acids. Partial CDR3 DNA: TGTGCCAGCAGTGAAGCGCGGGTCGCGAATCAGCCC. The encoded protein is CASSEARVANQP. The CDR3 in its entirety is CASSEARVANQPQHF.

This clone has at least ten counts. The read terminates 3 residues ahead of where the CDR3 ends, so the germline J gene completes it. The V and J genes are TRBV5-4 and TRBJ2-3; 9 nucleotides match TRBD1. The CDR3 is made up of 15 amino acids. Trimming took 4 bases from V and 2 from J; bases not matched to a gene: 5. CDR1 SGHNT and CDR2 YYREEE come from the germline V gene (reference sequence). This CDR3 is CASSMDRGSTDTQYF. The CDR3 bases that were read are TGTGCCAGCAGCATGGACAGGGGCTCCACAGATACG.

There are many counts of this clone. The read finishes 3 residues shy of the CDR3 end, and the germline J gene is used to complete it. This rearrangement joins TRBV2 to TRBJ1-2; 7 positions match TRBD1. The germline gives CDR1 SNHLY, CDR2 FYNNEI. The V and J ends lost 6 bases and 2 bases, in that order; junction bases with no gene match: 3. This CDR3 has 13 amino acids. The sequenced part of the CDR3 DNA is TGTGCCAGCAGCGGGACAGACAACTATGGC. It is translated as CASSGTDNYG. The CDR3 as a whole reads CASSGTDNYGYTF.

This clone was found many times. The CDR3 is cut off 3 residues early in the read; its end comes from the germline J gene. V usage is TRBV19 and J usage is TRBJ1-4, with a weak D call TRBD1 (5 bases). Per germline, CDR1 LNHDA and CDR2 SQIVND (reference sequence). V was trimmed by 7 bases and J by 8 bases, leaving 17 bases between them. The CDR3 covers 14 residues. The CDR3 protein is CASTPGGTGEKLFF. The covered CDR3 bases are TGTGCCAGTACTCCTGGGGGGACCGGAGAAAAA.

This clone was detected ten times or more. The read stops 3 residues short of the end of the CDR3; the missing end is completed from the germline J gene. The chain uses TRBV28 and TRBJ2-7; TRBD2 matches at 7 bases. The CDR3 spans 17 residues. V lost 6 bases, J lost 1 base, and 15 bases stayed unmatched. Germline V gene data show CDR1 as MDHEN and CDR2 as SYDVKM. Incomplete CDR3 DNA: TGTGCCAGCAGCCCTGACCCGGGGGGTCAGGCGTCCTACGAG. It translates to CASSPDPGGQASYE. The full CDR3 protein reads CASSPDPGGQASYEQYF.

This clone was detected many times. The missing CDR3 end, 3 residues past where the read stops, is filled in from the germline J gene. The V call is TRBV19, the J call TRBJ2-1, with TRBD2 matching over 8 bases. Per the germline V gene, CDR1 is LNHDA and CDR2 is SQIVND (reference sequence). V lost 7 bases to trimming and J lost 8 bases; unmatched junction nucleotides: 19. The CDR3 spans 17 residues. The sequenced CDR3 bases are TGTGCCAGTACAGCTGCAACTAGCGGCCGCCAATTCTATGAG. Translating gives CASTAATSGRQFYE. The whole CDR3 sequence is CASTAATSGRQFYEQFF.

The sample holds many counts of this clone. The read gets to within 3 residues of the CDR3 end, and the germline J gene fills in the rest. This sequence joins TRBV7-2 and TRBJ2-1; D not certain. The CDR3 contains 14 residues. Germline CDR1 is SGHTA and CDR2 is FQGNSA. Trimming cost V 7 bases and J 0 bases, with 10 bases left between them. The sequenced part of the CDR3 DNA is TGTGCCAGCACCTCCCCCGGCTCCTACAATGAG. Amino acids: CASTSPGSYNE. The full CDR3 is CASTSPGSYNEQFF.

At least ten counts were recorded for this clone. Sequencing ends 3 residues short of the CDR3 end; the germline J gene provides the rest. This chain links TRBV7-9 with TRBJ1-2, with a tentative D call TRBD1 (5 bases). Germline loops: CDR1 SEHNR, CDR2 FQNEAQ (reference sequence). V was trimmed by 2 bases and J by 6 bases, leaving 13 bases between them. The length of the CDR3 is 14 residues. The sequenced CDR3 bases are TGTGCCAGCAGCTTATCGGGAGGGGTTAATGGC. Amino acids: CASSLSGGVNG. From start to end, the CDR3 is CASSLSGGVNGYTF.

This clone has at least ten counts. The CDR3 loop reads CAISGAGADTQYF. The sequenced CDR3 bases are TGTGCCATCAGTGGAGCGGGAGCAGATACG. The rearrangement uses TRBV10-3 and TRBJ2-3; 8 bases align to TRBD2. Read data end 3 residues before the CDR3 end; the end is taken from the germline J gene. After removal of 4 bases from V and 4 bases from J, the junction contained 1 base not matched to a gene. The V gene's germline CDR1 is ENHRY and CDR2 SYGVKD. CDR3 size: 13 residues.

This clone was observed many times. The CDR3 end lies 3 residues beyond the end of the read and is filled in from the germline J gene. The chain employs TRBV7-9 and TRBJ2-3; D unclear. This CDR3 contains 15 residues. V was shortened by 4 bases and J by 0 bases, with 11 bases between the two germline ends. Germline V gene data show CDR1 as SEHNR and CDR2 as FQNEAQ (reference sequence). CDR3: CASSSQFSSTDTQYF. CDR3 DNA, as far as it was read: TGTGCCAGCAGCTCCCAGTTTTCTAGCACAGATACG. Drawing the rest from reference TRBV7-9 and TRBJ2-3, the complete variable domain is DTGVSQNPRHKITKRGQNVTFRCDPISEHNRLYWYRQTLGQGPEFLTYFQNEAQLEKSRLLSDRFSAERPKGSFSTLEIQRTEQGDSAMYLCASSSQFSSTDTQYFGPGTRLTVL.

This clone was recorded at least ten times. The read terminates 3 residues ahead of where the CDR3 ends, so the germline J gene completes it. The chain links TRBV20-1 to TRBJ1-5; TRBD1 agrees at 7 bases. With V trimmed by 6 bases and J by 4 bases, 9 bases remained unmatched. The CDR3 is 14 amino acids. Per germline, CDR1 DFQATT and CDR2 SNEGSKA (reference sequence). CDR3 DNA, as far as it was read: TGCAGTGCAACCCGGGGCAGGGGGAATCAGCCC. This sequence encodes CSATRGRGNQP. The whole CDR3 reads CSATRGRGNQPQHF.

In this sample, this clone turned up many times. The CDR3 DNA, read in part, is TGTGCCAGTAGTTATTCAGGGGCCTCTACAGATACG. Translated: CASSYSGASTDT. The whole CDR3 is CASSYSGASTDTQYF. This chain uses TRBV19 with TRBJ2-3; D possibly corresponds to TRBD1 (6 bases). The sequence runs out 3 residues before the end of the CDR3; the remainder is reconstructed from the germline J gene. Deletions cut 5 bases from V and 3 bases from J, with 15 bases between. CDR1 LNHDA and CDR2 SQIVND come from the germline V gene (reference sequence). There are 15 residues in the CDR3.

Many counts were recorded for this clone. The read falls 3 residues short of the CDR3 end, and the missing part is taken from the germline J gene. V and J are TRBV5-1 and TRBJ2-1, with 10 bases matching TRBD2. The CDR3 length is 15 residues. Trimming cost V 4 bases and J 4 bases; bases outside gene matches: 5. The germline V gene has CDR1 SGHRS and CDR2 YFSETQ. The CDR3: CASSDRTSGYNEQFF. The covered CDR3 bases are TGCGCCAGCAGCGATCGGACTAGCGGTTACAATGAG.

Ten or more counts support this clone. The read terminates 3 residues before the CDR3 end, so the remaining end is supplied by the germline J gene. V gene TRBV7-2 combines with J gene TRBJ1-2; D gene ambiguous. This CDR3 contains 12 residues. With 5 bases removed from V and 4 bases from J, the gap between germline ends came to 8 bases. Germline CDR1 SGHTA, CDR2 FQGNSA. CDR3 sequence reads: CASSAPGYGYTF. The part of the CDR3 DNA that was read is TGTGCCAGCAGCGCACCGGGCTATGGC.

In its sample, this clone was seen many times. The CDR3 goes on 3 residues after the read ends, and that part is filled in from the germline J gene. This chain connects TRBV5-6 to TRBJ2-1, with 10 bases matching TRBD1. There are 15 residues in the CDR3. Germline V gives CDR1 SGHDT, CDR2 YYEEEE. V lost 3 bases to trimming and J lost 4 bases; unmatched junction nucleotides: 4. The CDR3 DNA, read in part, is TGTGCCAGCAGCTGGGACAGGGGCTCATACAATGAG. This encodes CASSWDRGSYNE. The CDR3 in its entirety is CASSWDRGSYNEQFF.

This clone was picked up many times. The read ends 3 residues early relative to the CDR3; the germline J gene fills the gap. The chain combines TRBV7-9 with TRBJ1-2; D might be TRBD1 (5 bases). V lost 1 base to trimming and J lost 6 bases, with 15 bases between them. This CDR3 region has 15 residues. CDR1 is SEHNR and CDR2 is FQNEAQ in the germline V gene (reference sequence). The part of the CDR3 DNA that was read is TGTGCCAGCAGCTTAGTTCAGGGAAGATCAGATGGC. It translates to CASSLVQGRSDG. The entire CDR3 reads CASSLVQGRSDGYTF.

This clone was picked up many times. The CDR3 end falls 3 residues outside the read, so it is completed with the germline J gene. The V and J genes are TRBV6-1 and TRBJ2-2; maybe TRBD1 (5 bases). CDR1 MNHNS and CDR2 SASEGT come from the germline V gene. The CDR3 has 13 residues. Trimming cost V 3 bases and J 3 bases, with 5 bases left between them. The sequenced CDR3 bases are TGTGCCAGCAGTGACAGGGACACCGGGGAG. Its translation: CASSDRDTGE. The entire CDR3 sequence reads CASSDRDTGELFF.

This clone was counted at least ten times. The sequenced fragment ends 3 residues before the CDR3 boundary, so the rest is inferred from the germline J gene. The V and J genes are TRBV2 and TRBJ1-5, with TRBD1 as a possible D gene (5 bases). V lost 6 bases to trimming and J lost 2 bases, with 11 bases between them. The CDR3 covers 14 residues. Germline CDR1 and CDR2: SNHLY and FYNNEI. The sequenced CDR3 bases are TGTGCCAGCAGGGAGGGGTGGGGCAATCAGCCC. This gives the protein CASREGWGNQP. The entire CDR3 protein reads CASREGWGNQPQHF.

This clone was recorded at least ten times. The CDR3 here is CASSELSGGKNIQYF. CDR3 DNA, as far as it was read: TGTGCCAGCAGCGAACTGTCAGGGGGCAAAAACATT. The gene calls are TRBV5-4 and TRBJ2-4; TRBD1 matches at 7 bases. The CDR3 extends 3 residues past the end of the read, so its final part is completed from the germline J gene. V shed 4 bases, J shed 3 bases, and the junction held 7 bases outside the gene matches. The CDR3 loop spans 15 amino acids. Germline CDR1 reads SGHNT; CDR2 reads YYREEE (reference sequence). Using reference TRBV5-4 and TRBJ2-4 for the parts outside the CDR3, the full variable domain is ETGVTQSPTHLIKTRGQQVTLRCSSQSGHNTVSWYQQALGQGPQFIFQYYREEENGRGNFPPRFSGLQFPNYSSELNVNALELDDSALYLCASSELSGGKNIQYFGAGTRLSVL.

This clone was recorded a few times. The sequenced fragment ends 3 residues before the CDR3 boundary, so the rest is inferred from the germline J gene. The chain couples TRBV30 to TRBJ2-1; no clear D gene. Germline V CDR1 and CDR2: GTSNPN, SVGIG (reference sequence). V was clipped by 3 bases and J by 0 bases, with 15 bases between them. This CDR3 comprises 16 residues. CDR3 loop: CAWRAPPRSSYNEQFF. The covered CDR3 bases are TGTGCCTGGAGGGCCCCCCCTCGCAGCTCCTACAATGAG. The whole variable domain, remainder taken from reference TRBV30 and TRBJ2-1, is SQTIHQWPATLVQPVGSPLSLECTVEGTSNPNLYWYRQAAGRGLQLLFYSVGIGQISSEVPQNLSASRPQDRQFILSSKKLLLSDSGFYLCAWRAPPRSSYNEQFFGPGTRLTVL.

This clone came up many times. The CDR3 goes on 3 residues after the read ends, and that part is filled in from the germline J gene. The rearrangement uses TRBV5-1 and TRBJ2-2, with a tentative D call TRBD1 (5 bases). Germline values: CDR1 SGHRS, CDR2 YFSETQ. CDR3 size: 14 residues. Trimming took 4 bases from V and 2 from J, leaving 9 bases between them. CDR3 in amino acids: CASSGAKNTGELFF. Incomplete CDR3 DNA: TGCGCCAGCAGCGGGGCCAAAAACACCGGGGAG.

The table lists this clone with many counts. The read falls 3 residues short of the CDR3 end, and the missing part is taken from the germline J gene. The chain recombines TRBV9 with TRBJ1-5, with 8 bases matching TRBD1. V shed 3 bases and J 3 bases; nucleotides not matched to a gene: 11. The germline V gene has CDR1 SGDLS and CDR2 YYNGEE. The CDR3 sequence is 17 residues long. This CDR3 reads CASSARMDRVNNQPQHF. The CDR3 bases that were read are TGTGCCAGCAGCGCCCGAATGGACAGGGTAAACAATCAGCCC.

In this sample, this clone turned up many times. The read stops 3 residues short of the end of the CDR3; the missing end is completed from the germline J gene. V and J are TRBV19 and TRBJ2-1, with D perhaps TRBD2 (6 bases). CDR3 length: 16 amino acids. Germline lookup yields CDR1 LNHDA and CDR2 SQIVND (reference sequence). Trimming stripped 3 bases from V and 8 bases from J, with 20 bases between. This CDR3 is CASSMTSTGTGDEQFF. The CDR3 bases that were read are TGTGCCAGTAGTATGACCTCTACCGGGACGGGGGATGAG.

This clone was observed at least ten times. CDR3 DNA (partial): TGTGCCAGCTCACCAAATGGGGCGAGCACAGATACG. Protein: CASSPNGASTDT. From start to end, the CDR3 is CASSPNGASTDTQYF. V and J are TRBV18 and TRBJ2-3; the D gene is possibly TRBD1 (5 bases). The CDR3 end falls 3 residues outside the read, so it is completed with the germline J gene. The germline CDR1 and CDR2 sequences are KGHSH and LQKENI. The CDR3 sequence is 15 residues long. Deletions cut 2 bases from V and 0 bases from J, with 9 bases between.

This clone was detected many times. The observed sequence ends 3 residues before the CDR3 terminus, with the missing tail filled in from the germline J gene. The rearrangement uses TRBV11-1 and TRBJ2-2; D might be TRBD2 (5 bases). Germline CDR1 is SGHAT and CDR2 is FQDESV (reference sequence). Trimming cost V 2 bases and J 6 bases, with 10 bases left between them. The CDR3 contains 14 residues. CDR3 loop: CASSLMKRAGELFF. The CDR3 DNA, read in part, is TGTGCCAGCAGCTTAATGAAGAGGGCCGGGGAG. Looking up the rest from reference TRBV11-1 and TRBJ2-2 gives the full variable domain: EAEVAQSPRYKITEKSQAVAFWCDPISGHATLYWYRQILGQGPELLVQFQDESVVDDSQLPKDRFSAERLKGVDSTLKIQPAELGDSAMYLCASSLMKRAGELFFGEGSRLTVL.

This clone was found many times. Coverage ceases 3 residues before the CDR3 finishes, and the germline J gene fills in the end. The gene calls are TRBV19 and TRBJ1-2, with a tentative D call TRBD1 (5 bases). The ends were cut back, 3 bases at V and 7 bases at J, with 15 bases in the middle. CDR1 and CDR2 (germline): LNHDA, SQIVND (reference sequence). This CDR3 is built from 14 residues. CDR3 sequence reads: CASSMVKGRSGYTF. The sequenced part of the CDR3 DNA is TGTGCCAGTAGTATGGTTAAGGGGAGAAGTGGC.

Note on this clone: The CDR3 extends 3 residues past the end of the read, so its final part is completed from the germline J gene. The J gene is TRBJ1-3, the V gene TRBV2; D is unresolved. This CDR3 is 16 amino acids long. The germline gives CDR1 SNHLY, CDR2 FYNNEI. V lost 4 bases, J lost 2 bases, and 15 bases lay in between. The sequenced CDR3 bases are TGTGCCAGCAGTGTATCTGAGGGCACCCCTGGAAACACC. It encodes CASSVSEGTPGNT. Given in full, the CDR3 is CASSVSEGTPGNTIYF. The entire variable domain, with the rest obtained from reference TRBV2 and TRBJ1-3, is as follows: EPEVTQTPSHQVTQMGQEVILRCVPISNHLYFYWYRQILGQKVEFLVSFYNNEISEKSEIFDDQFSVERPDGSNFTLKIRSTKLEDSAMYFCASSVSEGTPGNTIYFGEGSWLTVV.

This clone was seen many times. The CDR3 end lies 3 residues beyond the end of the read and is filled in from the germline J gene. The chain links TRBV10-3 to TRBJ2-7; D is unclear. This CDR3 is built from 13 residues. The ends were cut back, 6 bases at V and 6 bases at J, with 15 bases in the middle. Per germline, CDR1 ENHRY and CDR2 SYGVKD. CDR3 residues: CAIRPGTTGEQYF. The part of the CDR3 DNA that was read is TGTGCCATCAGACCCGGAACAACGGGCGAG.

This clone was counted many times. The read falls 3 residues short of the CDR3 end, and the missing part is taken from the germline J gene. The chain links TRBV7-9 to TRBJ2-2, with TRBD1 as a possible D gene (6 bases). Germline CDR1 is SEHNR and CDR2 is FQNEAQ (reference sequence). The CDR3 runs to 13 residues. The CDR3 sequence: CASSLGGTTELFF. The CDR3 DNA, read in part, is TGTGCCAGCAGCTTAGGGGGGACAACCGAG.

This clone has ten or more counts. The read stops 3 residues short of the end of the CDR3; the missing end is completed from the germline J gene. This chain links TRBV5-4 with TRBJ1-2, with TRBD1 identical over 9 bases. This CDR3 comprises 14 residues. V lost 4 bases and J lost 7; bases outside the gene matches: 8. CDR1 and CDR2 from the germline V gene are SGHNT and YYREEE (reference sequence). Partial CDR3 DNA: TGTGCCAGCAGCCTGGAACAGGGGGCGGGTGGC. Amino acid sequence: CASSLEQGAGG. The whole CDR3 reads CASSLEQGAGGYTF. The entire variable domain, with the rest obtained from reference TRBV5-4 and TRBJ1-2, is as follows: ETGVTQSPTHLIKTRGQQVTLRCSSQSGHNTVSWYQQALGQGPQFIFQYYREEENGRGNFPPRFSGLQFPNYSSELNVNALELDDSALYLCASSLEQGAGGYTFGSGTRLTVV.